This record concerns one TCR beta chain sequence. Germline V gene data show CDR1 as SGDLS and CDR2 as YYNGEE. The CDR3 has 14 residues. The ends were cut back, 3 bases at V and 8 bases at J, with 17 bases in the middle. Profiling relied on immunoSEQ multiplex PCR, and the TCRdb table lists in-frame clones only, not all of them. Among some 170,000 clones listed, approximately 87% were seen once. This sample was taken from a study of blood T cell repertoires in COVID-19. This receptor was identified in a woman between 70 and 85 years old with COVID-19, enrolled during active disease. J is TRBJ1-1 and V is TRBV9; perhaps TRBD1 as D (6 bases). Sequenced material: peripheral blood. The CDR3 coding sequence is TGTGCCAGCAGCGCGATTCTAAGGGGGACAGAAGCTTTCTTT. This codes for CASSAILRGTEAFF. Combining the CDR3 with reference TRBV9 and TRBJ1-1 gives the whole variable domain DSGVTQTPKHLITATGQRVTLRCSPRSGDLSVYWYQQSLDQGLQFLIQYYNGEERAKGNILERFSAQQFPDLHSELNLSSLELGDSALYFCASSAILRGTEAFFGQGTRLTVV.